The present T cell receptor (beta chain) was sequenced within a study of blood T cell repertoires in COVID-19. Study context: Collection of acute and convalescent COVID-19 samples took place in the United States, Italy and Spain. PBMCs, B-cell-depleted T cells, or T cells provided the cDNA or gDNA that made up the material.

Authors' data handling: Reference gene primer amplification gave estimated nucleated cell counts. Measured with immunoSEQ multiplex PCR; TCRdb has only the in-frame clones, and not every one. V and J calls and clone size are those listed in that table; D and trimming were worked out from the DNA. The data show about 160,000 clones, more than 75% seen once. Germline CDR1 is SGHKS and CDR2 is YYEKEE (reference sequence). Trimming removed 9 bases from V and 0 bases from J, with 13 bases in between. The CDR3 is 14 residues long. The chain recombines TRBV5-5 with TRBJ1-3; D not certain. The clonotype comes from a man between 40 and 49 years old with acute or convalescent COVID-19. The specimen sequenced was peripheral blood. The CDR3, as DNA: TGTGCCACCGCCTTGGAGGGCTCTGGAAACACCATATATTTT. This codes for CATALEGSGNTIYF.